The T cell receptor beta chain under discussion was sequenced for a study of blood T cell repertoires in COVID-19. Sequenced by immunoSEQ multiplex PCR; TCRdb stores in-frame clones only, minus some. The table records hundreds of thousands of clones, approximately 84% of them present only once. Participant reports of clinical history set cohort assignment. Symptom resolution, clearance, or two negative PCRs marked donors in Cohort 3 as recovered. Trimming stripped 4 bases from V and 2 bases from J, with 21 bases between. The CDR3 is 17 amino acids. The germline V gene has CDR1 MDHEN and CDR2 SYDVKM. This rearrangement joins TRBV28 to TRBJ2-7; D is perhaps TRBD2 (6 bases). Sequenced material: PBMCs or T cells enriched from blood (not recorded which). This sequence originates from a man in his forties or fifties who had recovered from COVID-19. CDR3 DNA sequence: TGTGCCAGCAGTTCCCACTTTGTTGCGGGGCCCGCCTACGAGCAGTACTTC. This encodes CASSSHFVAGPAYEQYF.